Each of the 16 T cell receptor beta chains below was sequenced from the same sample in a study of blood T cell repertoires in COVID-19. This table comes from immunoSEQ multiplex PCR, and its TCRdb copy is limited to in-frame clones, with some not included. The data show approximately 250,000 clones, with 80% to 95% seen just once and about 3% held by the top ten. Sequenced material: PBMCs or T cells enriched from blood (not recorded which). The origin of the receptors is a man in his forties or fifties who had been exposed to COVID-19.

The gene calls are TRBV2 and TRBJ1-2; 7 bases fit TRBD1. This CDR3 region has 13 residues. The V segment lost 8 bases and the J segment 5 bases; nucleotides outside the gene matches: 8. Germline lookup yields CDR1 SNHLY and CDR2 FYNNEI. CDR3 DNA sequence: TGTGCCAGCTCCAGACAGGGCGCATATGGCTACACCTTC. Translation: CASSRQGAYGYTF.

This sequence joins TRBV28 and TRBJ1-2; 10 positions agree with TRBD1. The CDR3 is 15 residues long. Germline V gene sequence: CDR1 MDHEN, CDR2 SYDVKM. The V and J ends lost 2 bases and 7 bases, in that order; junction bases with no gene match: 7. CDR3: CASSLPGTGAVGYTF. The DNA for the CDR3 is TGTGCCAGCAGTTTACCCGGGACAGGGGCGGTTGGCTACACCTTC.

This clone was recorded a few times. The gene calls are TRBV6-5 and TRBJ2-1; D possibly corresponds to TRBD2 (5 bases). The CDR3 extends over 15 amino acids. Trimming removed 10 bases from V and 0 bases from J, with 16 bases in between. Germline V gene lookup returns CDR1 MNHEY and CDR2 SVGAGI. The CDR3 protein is CAIRGGSSSYNEQFF. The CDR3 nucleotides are TGTGCCATACGCGGAGGTTCGAGCTCCTACAATGAGCAGTTCTTC.

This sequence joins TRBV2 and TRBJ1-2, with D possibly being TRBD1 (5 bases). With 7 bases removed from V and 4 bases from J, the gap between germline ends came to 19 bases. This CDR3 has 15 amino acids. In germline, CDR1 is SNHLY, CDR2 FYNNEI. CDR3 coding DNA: TGTGCCAGCACCCCAAAGGGGTTGACGAGCTATGGCTACACCTTC. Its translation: CASTPKGLTSYGYTF.

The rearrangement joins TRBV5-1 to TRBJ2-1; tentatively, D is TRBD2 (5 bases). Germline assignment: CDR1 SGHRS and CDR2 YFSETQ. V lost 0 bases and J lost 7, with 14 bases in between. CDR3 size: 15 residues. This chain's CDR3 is CASSLASGGLNEQFF. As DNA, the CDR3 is TGCGCCAGCAGCTTGGCTTCAGGAGGTCTTAATGAGCAGTTCTTC. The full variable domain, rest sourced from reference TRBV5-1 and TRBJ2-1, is KAGVTQTPRYLIKTRGQQVTLSCSPISGHRSVSWYQQTPGQGLQFLFEYFSETQRNKGNFPGRFSGRQFSNSRSEMNVSTLELGDSALYLCASSLASGGLNEQFFGPGTRLTVL.

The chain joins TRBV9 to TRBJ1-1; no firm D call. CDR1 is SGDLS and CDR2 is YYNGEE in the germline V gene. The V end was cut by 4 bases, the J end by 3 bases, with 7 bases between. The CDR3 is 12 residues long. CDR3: CASSREDTEAFF. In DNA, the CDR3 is TGTGCCAGCAGCAGGGAGGACACTGAAGCTTTCTTT.

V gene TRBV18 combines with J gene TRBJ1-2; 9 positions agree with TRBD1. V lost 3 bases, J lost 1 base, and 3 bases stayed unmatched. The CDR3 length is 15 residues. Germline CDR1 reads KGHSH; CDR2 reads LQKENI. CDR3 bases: TGTGCCAGCTCACCTTTGGGACAGGGTAACTATGGCTACACCTTC. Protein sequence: CASSPLGQGNYGYTF.

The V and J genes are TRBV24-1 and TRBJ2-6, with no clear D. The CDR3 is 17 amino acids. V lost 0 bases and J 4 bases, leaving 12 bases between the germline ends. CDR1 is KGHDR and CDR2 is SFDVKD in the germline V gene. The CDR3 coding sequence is TGTGCCACCAGTGATTTGATCCCCCCCGTGGGGGCCAACGTCCTGACTTTC. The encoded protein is CATSDLIPPVGANVLTF.

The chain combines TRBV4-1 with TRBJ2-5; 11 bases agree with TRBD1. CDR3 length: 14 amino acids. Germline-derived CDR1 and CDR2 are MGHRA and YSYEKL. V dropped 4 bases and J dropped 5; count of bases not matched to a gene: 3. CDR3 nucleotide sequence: TGCGCCAGCAGCCCGGACAGGGGGCCCGAGACCCAGTACTTC. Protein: CASSPDRGPETQYF.

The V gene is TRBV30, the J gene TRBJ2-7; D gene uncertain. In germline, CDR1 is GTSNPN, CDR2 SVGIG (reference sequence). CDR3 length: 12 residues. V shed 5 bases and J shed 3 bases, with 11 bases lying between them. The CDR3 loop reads CAWSRSDYEQYF. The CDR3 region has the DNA TGTGCCTGGTCGCGTTCCGACTACGAGCAGTACTTC.

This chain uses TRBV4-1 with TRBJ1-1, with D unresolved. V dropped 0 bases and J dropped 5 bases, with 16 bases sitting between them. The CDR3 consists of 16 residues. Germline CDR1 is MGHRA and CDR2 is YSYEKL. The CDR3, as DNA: TGCGCCAGCAGCCAAGAGGTTTTGGCGGCTGGGACTGAAGCTTTCTTT. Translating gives CASSQEVLAAGTEAFF.

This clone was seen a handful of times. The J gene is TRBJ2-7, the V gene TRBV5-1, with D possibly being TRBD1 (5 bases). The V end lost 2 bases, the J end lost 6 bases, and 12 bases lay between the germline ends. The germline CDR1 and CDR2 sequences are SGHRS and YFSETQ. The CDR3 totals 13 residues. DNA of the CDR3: TGCGCCAGCAGCTTTCCAGGGAACAGCGAGCAGTACTTC. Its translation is CASSFPGNSEQYF.

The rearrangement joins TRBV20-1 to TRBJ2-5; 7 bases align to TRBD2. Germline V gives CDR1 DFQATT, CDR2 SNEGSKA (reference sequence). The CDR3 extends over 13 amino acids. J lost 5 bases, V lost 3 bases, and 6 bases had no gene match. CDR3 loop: CSASSPGGETQYF. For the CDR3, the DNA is TGCAGTGCTAGTTCCCCGGGAGGTGAGACCCAGTACTTC.

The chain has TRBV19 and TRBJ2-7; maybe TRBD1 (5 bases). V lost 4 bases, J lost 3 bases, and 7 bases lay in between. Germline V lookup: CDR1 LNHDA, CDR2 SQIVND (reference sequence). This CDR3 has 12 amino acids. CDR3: CASSTQGYEQYF. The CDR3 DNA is TGTGCCAGTAGTACCCAGGGCTACGAGCAGTACTTC.

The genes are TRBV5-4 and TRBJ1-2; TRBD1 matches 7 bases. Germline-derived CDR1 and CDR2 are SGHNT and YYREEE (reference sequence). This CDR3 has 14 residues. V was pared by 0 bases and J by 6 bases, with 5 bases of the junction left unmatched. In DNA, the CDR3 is TGTGCCAGCAGCTTGGACAGGGGAGTAGATGGCTACACCTTC. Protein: CASSLDRGVDGYTF.

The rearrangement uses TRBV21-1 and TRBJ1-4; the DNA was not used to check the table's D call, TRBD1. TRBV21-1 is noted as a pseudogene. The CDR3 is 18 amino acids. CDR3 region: CASSKEVGAGFSNEKLFF. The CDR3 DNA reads TGTGCCAGCAGCAAAGAAGTAGGCGCAGGTTTCTCCAATGAAAAACTGTTTTTT.